This entry concerns a single TCR beta chain. V lost 5 bases and J lost 10, with 17 bases in between. This CDR3 is 13 amino acids long. Germline V gene sequence: CDR1 SEHNR, CDR2 FQNEAQ (reference sequence). This entry belongs to a study of blood T cell repertoires in COVID-19. At the level of the study: T cells, B-cell-depleted T cells, or PBMCs provided the cDNA or gDNA that served as material.

Using immunoSEQ multiplex PCR, the repertoire was profiled, and TCRdb retains in-frame clones only, with some absent. The data show under 250,000 clones, about 86% seen once. The receptor was isolated from a man aged 50 to 60 with active or convalescent COVID-19. The material sequenced was peripheral blood. The chain carries TRBV7-9 and TRBJ1-1; D is ambiguous. The CDR3 protein is CASSPEGEVSAFF. As DNA, the CDR3 is TGTGCCAGCAGCCCCGAAGGAGAGGTATCAGCTTTCTTT.